The clone carrying this T cell receptor (beta chain) was seen a single time. TCRdb's copy holds only in-frame clones and misses some; the assay was immunoSEQ multiplex PCR. The sample shows 60,000 to 70,000 clones, about nine tenths of them seen only once. The data originate from a study of T cell changes during pregnancy in multiple sclerosis. Trimming cost V 4 bases and J 7 bases; bases outside gene matches: 4. The germline CDR1 and CDR2 sequences are SEHNR and FQNEAQ (reference sequence). This CDR3 spans 13 amino acids. The V gene is TRBV7-9, the J gene TRBJ2-1, with 7 positions matching TRBD1. Material: peripheral blood, obtained in the third trimester of pregnancy. The TCR sequence derives from a female donor in good health, enrolled as a control in a pregnancy study. This CDR3 reads CASSWTGRNEQFF. The CDR3 DNA reads TGTGCCAGCAGCTGGACAGGTAGGAATGAGCAGTTCTTC.